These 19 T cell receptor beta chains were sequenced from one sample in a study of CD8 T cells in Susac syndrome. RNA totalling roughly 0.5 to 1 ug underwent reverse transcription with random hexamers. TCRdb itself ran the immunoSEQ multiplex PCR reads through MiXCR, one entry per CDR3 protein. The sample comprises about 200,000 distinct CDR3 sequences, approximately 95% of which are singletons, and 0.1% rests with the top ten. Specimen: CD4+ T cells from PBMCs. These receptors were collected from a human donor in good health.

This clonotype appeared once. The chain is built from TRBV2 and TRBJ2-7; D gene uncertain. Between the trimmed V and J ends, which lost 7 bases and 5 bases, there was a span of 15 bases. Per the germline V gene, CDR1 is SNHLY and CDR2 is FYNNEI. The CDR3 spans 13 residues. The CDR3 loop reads CASTGLRLDEQYF. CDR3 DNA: TGTGCCAGCACCGGGCTTCGGTTAGACGAGCAGTACTTC. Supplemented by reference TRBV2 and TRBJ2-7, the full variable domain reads EPEVTQTPSHQVTQMGQEVILRCVPISNHLYFYWYRQILGQKVEFLVSFYNNEISEKSEIFDDQFSVERPDGSNFTLKIRSTKLEDSAMYFCASTGLRLDEQYFGPGTRLTVT.

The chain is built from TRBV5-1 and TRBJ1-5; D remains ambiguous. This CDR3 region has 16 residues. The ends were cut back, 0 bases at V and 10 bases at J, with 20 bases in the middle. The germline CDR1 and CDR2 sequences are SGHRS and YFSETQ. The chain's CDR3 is CASSLESFTDRKPQHF. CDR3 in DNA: TGCGCCAGCAGCTTGGAATCTTTTACCGACCGGAAACCCCAGCATTTT. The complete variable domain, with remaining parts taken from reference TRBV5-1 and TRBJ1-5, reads KAGVTQTPRYLIKTRGQQVTLSCSPISGHRSVSWYQQTPGQGLQFLFEYFSETQRNKGNFPGRFSGRQFSNSRSEMNVSTLELGDSALYLCASSLESFTDRKPQHFGDGTRLSIL.

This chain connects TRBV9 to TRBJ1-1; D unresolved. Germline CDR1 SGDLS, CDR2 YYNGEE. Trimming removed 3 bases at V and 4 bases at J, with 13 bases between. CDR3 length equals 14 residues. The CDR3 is CASSGLFDGTEAFF. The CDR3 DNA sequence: TGTGCCAGCAGCGGGTTATTCGACGGCACTGAAGCTTTCTTT.

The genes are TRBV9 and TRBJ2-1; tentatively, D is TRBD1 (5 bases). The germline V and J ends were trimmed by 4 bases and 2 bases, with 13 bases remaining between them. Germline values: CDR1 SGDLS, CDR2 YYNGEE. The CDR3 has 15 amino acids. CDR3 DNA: TGTGCCAGCAGCCTCAGGGATTACGCCTACAATGAGCAGTTCTTC. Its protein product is CASSLRDYAYNEQFF.

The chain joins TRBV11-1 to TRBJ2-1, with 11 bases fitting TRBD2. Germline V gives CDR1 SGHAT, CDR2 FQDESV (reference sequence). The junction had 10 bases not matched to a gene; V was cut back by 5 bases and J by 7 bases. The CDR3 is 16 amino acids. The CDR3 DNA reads TGTGCCAGCAGCCCCCGAGGACTAGCGGGTTCGAATGAGCAGTTCTTC. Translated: CASSPRGLAGSNEQFF. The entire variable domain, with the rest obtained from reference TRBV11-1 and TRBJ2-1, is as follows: EAEVAQSPRYKITEKSQAVAFWCDPISGHATLYWYRQILGQGPELLVQFQDESVVDDSQLPKDRFSAERLKGVDSTLKIQPAELGDSAMYLCASSPRGLAGSNEQFFGPGTRLTVL.

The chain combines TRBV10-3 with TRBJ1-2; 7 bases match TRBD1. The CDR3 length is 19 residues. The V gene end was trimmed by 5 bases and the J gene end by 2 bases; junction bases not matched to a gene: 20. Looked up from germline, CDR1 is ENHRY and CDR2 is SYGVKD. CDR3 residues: CAISSPLGGREHTNYGYTF. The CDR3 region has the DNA TGTGCCATCAGTTCCCCCTTAGGGGGCAGGGAGCACACCAACTATGGCTACACCTTC.

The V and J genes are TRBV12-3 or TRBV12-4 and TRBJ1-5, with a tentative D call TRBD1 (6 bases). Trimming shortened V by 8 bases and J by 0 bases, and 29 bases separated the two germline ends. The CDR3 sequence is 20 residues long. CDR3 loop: CASGQPKTGLGPASNQPQHF. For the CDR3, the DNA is TGTGCCAGCGGCCAACCAAAGACAGGCCTGGGACCAGCTAGCAATCAGCCCCAGCATTTT.

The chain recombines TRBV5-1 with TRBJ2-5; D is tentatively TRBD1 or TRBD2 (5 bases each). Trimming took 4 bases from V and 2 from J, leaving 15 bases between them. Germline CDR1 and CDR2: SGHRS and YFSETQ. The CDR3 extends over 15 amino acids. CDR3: CASSPGRAVQETQYF. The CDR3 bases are TGCGCCAGCAGCCCGGGGCGGGCCGTACAAGAGACCCAGTACTTC.

The CDR3 loop reads CASSIDARGGTEAFF. Here the CDR3 DNA reads TGTGCCAGTAGTATAGATGCGAGGGGTGGAACTGAAGCTTTCTTT. The chain links TRBV19 to TRBJ1-1; TRBD1 is a possible D gene (5 bases). The CDR3 covers 15 residues. Per germline, CDR1 LNHDA and CDR2 SQIVND (reference sequence). Trimming pared 0 bases from V and 5 bases from J, leaving 13 bases between.

Written as DNA, the CDR3 is TGCAGCGTTGGAAAGTACGGGACAGCGAACACTGAAGCTTTCTTT. Amino acid sequence: CSVGKYGTANTEAFF. The genes are TRBV29-1 and TRBJ1-1, with TRBD1 matching 7 bases. This CDR3 region has 15 residues. Looked up from germline, CDR1 is SQVTM and CDR2 is ANQGSEA. The junction had 9 bases not matched to a gene; V was cut back by 4 bases and J by 1 base. The complete variable domain, with remaining parts taken from reference TRBV29-1 and TRBJ1-1, reads SAVISQKPSRDICQRGTSLTIQCQVDSQVTMMFWYRQQPGQSLTLIATANQGSEATYESGFVIDKFPISRPNLTFSTLTVSNMSPEDSSIYLCSVGKYGTANTEAFFGQGTRLTVV.

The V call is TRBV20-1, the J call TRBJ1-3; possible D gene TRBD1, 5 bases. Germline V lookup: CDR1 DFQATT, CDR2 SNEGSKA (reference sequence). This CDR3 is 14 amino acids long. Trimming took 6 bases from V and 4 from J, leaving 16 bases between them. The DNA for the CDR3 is TGCAGTGCACCCTCAGGGTGGCCGGGAAACACCATATATTTT. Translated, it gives CSAPSGWPGNTIYF.

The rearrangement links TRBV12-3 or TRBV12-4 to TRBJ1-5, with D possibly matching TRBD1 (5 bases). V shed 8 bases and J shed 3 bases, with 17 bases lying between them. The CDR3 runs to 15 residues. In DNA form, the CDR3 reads TGTGCCAGCGGGGGAAGAGGGGCTTTCAATCAGCCCCAGCATTTT. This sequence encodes CASGGRGAFNQPQHF.

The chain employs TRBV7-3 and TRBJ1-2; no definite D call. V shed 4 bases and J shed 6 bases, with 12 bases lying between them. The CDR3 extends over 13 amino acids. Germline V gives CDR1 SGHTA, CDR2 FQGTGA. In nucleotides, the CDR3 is TGTGCCAGCAGCTCAAAGGACGACGATGGCTACACCTTC. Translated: CASSSKDDDGYTF.

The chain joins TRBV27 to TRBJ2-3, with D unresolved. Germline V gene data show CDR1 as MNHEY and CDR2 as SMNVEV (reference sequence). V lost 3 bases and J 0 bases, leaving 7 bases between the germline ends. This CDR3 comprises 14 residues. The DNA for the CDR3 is TGTGCCAGCAGTTTTTTCGGGAGCACAGATACGCAGTATTTT. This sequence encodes CASSFFGSTDTQYF.

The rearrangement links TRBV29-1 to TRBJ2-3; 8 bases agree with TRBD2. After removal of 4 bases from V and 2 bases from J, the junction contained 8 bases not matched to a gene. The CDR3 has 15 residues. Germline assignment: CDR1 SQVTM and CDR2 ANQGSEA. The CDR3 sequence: CSVGVSGSHTDTQYF. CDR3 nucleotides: TGCAGCGTTGGAGTAAGCGGGAGCCACACAGATACGCAGTATTTT.

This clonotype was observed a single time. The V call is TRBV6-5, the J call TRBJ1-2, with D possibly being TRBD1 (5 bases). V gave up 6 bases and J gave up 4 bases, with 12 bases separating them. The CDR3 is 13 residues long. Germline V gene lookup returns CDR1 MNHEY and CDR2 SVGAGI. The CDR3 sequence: CASRPGGVYGYTF. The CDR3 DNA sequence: TGTGCCAGCAGACCGGGGGGGGTCTATGGCTACACCTTC.

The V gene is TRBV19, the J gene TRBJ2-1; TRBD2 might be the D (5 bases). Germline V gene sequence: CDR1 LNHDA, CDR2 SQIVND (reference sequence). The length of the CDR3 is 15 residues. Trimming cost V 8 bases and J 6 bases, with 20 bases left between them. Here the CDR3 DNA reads TGTGCCAGTGCCGGGGTGCTCCCGATCCCCAATGAGCAGTTCTTC. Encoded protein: CASAGVLPIPNEQFF.

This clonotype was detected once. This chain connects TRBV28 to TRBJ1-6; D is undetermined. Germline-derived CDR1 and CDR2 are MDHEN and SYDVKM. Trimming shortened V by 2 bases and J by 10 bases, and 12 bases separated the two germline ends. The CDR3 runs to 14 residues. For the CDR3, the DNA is TGTGCCAGCAGTTTAGCCCCTCGACACTCACCCCTCCACTTT. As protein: CASSLAPRHSPLHF.

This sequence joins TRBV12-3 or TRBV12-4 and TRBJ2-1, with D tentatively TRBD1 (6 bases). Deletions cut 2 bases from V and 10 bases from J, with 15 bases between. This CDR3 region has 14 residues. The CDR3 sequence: CASSLRPTTGEQFF. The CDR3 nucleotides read TGTGCCAGCAGTTTACGACCTACCACAGGGGAGCAGTTCTTC.